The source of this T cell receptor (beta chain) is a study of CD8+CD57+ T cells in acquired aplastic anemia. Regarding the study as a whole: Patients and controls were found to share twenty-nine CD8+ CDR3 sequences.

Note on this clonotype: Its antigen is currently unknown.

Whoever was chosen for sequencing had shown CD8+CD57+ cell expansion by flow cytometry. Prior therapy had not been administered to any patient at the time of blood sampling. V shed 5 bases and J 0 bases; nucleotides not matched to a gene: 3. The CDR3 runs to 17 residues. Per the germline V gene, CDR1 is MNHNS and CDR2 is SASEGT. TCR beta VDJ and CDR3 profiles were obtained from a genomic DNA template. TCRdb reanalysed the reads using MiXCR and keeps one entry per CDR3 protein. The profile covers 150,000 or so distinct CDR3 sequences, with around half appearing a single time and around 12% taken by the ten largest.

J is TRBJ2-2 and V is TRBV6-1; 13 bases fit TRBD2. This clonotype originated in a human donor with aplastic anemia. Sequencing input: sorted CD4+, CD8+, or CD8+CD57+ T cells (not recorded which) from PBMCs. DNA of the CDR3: TGTGCCAGCAGTCGGACTAGCGGGGGCGCGAACACCGGGGAGCTGTTTTTT. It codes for CASSRTSGGANTGELFF.